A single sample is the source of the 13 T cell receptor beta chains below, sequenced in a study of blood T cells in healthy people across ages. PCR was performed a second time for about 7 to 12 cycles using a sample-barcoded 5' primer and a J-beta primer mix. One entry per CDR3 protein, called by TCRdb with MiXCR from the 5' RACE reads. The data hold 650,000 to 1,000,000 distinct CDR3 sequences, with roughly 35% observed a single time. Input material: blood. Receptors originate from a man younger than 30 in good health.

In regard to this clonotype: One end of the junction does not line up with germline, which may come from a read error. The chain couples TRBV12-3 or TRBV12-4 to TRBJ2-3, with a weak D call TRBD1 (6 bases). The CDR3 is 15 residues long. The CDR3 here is CASSFEGVGADAQYF. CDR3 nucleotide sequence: TGTGCCAGCAGTTTCGAGGGGGTGGGAGCAGATGCGCAATATTTT.

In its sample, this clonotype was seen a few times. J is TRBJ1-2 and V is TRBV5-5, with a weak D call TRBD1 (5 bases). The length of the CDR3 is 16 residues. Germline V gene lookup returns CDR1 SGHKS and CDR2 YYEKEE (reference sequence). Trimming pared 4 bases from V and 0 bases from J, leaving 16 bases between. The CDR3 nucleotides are TGTGCCAGCAGCGTCGGGACGGACCTAGCTAACTATGGCTACACCTTC. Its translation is CASSVGTDLANYGYTF.

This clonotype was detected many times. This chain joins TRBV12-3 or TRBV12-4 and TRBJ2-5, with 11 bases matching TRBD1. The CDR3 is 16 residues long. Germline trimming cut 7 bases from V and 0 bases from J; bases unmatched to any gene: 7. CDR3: CASTFGDRGYQETQYF. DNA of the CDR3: TGTGCCAGCACCTTCGGGGACAGGGGGTACCAAGAGACCCAGTACTTC.

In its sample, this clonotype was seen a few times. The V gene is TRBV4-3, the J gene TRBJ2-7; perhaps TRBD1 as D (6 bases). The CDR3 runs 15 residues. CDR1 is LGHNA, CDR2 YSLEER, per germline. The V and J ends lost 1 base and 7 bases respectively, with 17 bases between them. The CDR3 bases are TGCGCCAGCAGCCAAGTTGACAGGCTATACAATGAGCAGTACTTC. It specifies CASSQVDRLYNEQYF.

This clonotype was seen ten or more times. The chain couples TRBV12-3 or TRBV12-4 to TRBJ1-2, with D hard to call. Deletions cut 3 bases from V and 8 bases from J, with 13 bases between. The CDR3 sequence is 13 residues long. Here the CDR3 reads CASSFAGQKGYTF. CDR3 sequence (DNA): TGTGCCAGCAGTTTTGCGGGCCAGAAGGGCTACACCTTC.

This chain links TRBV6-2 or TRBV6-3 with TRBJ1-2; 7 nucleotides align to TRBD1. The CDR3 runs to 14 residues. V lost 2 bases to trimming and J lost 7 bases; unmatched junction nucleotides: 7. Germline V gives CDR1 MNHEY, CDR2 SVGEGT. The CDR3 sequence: CASSYAGTVGGYTF. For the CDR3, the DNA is TGTGCCAGCAGTTACGCCGGGACAGTAGGTGGCTACACCTTC.

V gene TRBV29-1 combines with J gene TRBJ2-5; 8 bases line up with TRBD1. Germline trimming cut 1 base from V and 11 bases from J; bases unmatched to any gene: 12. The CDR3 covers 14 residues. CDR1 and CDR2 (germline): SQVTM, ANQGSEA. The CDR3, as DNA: TGCAGCGTTGAAGTCGCCTCCAGGGGGCGTGAGCAGTACTTC. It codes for CSVEVASRGREQYF.

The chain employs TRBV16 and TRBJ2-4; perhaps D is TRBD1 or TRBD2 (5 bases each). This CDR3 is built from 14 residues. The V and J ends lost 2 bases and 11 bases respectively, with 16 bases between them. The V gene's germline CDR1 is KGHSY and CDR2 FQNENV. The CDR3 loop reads CASSQDGTRDFQYF. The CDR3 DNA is TGTGCCAGCAGCCAAGACGGGACCCGGGATTTTCAGTACTTC.

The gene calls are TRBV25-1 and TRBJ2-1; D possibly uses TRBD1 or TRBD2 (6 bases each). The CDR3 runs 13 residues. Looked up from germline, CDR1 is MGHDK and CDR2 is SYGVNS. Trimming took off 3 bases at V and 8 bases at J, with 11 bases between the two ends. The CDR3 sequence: CASSELRGDEQFF. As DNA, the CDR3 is TGTGCCAGCAGTGAGTTAAGGGGGGATGAGCAGTTCTTC.

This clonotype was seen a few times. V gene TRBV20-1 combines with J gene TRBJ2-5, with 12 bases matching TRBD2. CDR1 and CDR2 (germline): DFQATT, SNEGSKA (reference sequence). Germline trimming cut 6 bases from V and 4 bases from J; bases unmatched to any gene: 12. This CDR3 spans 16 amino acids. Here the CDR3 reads CSATTSGGAISETQYF. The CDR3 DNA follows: TGCAGTGCCACGACTAGCGGGGGAGCCATCTCAGAGACCCAGTACTTC.

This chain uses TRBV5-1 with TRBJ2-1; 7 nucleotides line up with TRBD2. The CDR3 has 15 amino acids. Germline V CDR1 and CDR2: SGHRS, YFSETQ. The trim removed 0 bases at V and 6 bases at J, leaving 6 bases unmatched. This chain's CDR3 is CASSLGSWTSNEQFF. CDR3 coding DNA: TGCGCCAGCAGCTTGGGTTCGTGGACTAGCAATGAGCAGTTCTTC.

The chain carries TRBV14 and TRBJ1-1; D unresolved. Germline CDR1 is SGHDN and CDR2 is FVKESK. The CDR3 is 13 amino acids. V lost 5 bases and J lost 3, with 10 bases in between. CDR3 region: CASSFAKDTEAFF. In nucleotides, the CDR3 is TGTGCCAGCAGCTTCGCCAAGGACACTGAAGCTTTCTTT.

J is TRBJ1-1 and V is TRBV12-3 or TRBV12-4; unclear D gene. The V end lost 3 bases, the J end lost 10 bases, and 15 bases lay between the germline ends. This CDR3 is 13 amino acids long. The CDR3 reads CASSFRSNAGAFF. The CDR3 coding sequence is TGTGCCAGCAGTTTTCGGAGTAATGCTGGAGCTTTCTTT.